One sample yielded the 8 T cell receptor beta chains listed below, sequenced in a study of cytomegalovirus exposure and HLA in healthy donors. Primers included in the PCR were 60 Vbeta and 13 Jbeta primers. Repertoires were generated with immunoSEQ multiplex PCR, while TCRdb's copy carries only in-frame clones and drops some. The sample has roughly 170,000 clones; 75% are singletons. Sequencing was done on a sample of PBMCs. These receptors all come from a female donor in good health and CMV-seronegative.

V gene TRBV27 combines with J gene TRBJ2-6, with D tentatively TRBD2 (7 bases). V lost 5 bases and J lost 5, with 13 bases in between. The CDR3 runs 15 residues. CDR1 MNHEY and CDR2 SMNVEV come from the germline V gene (reference sequence). CDR3 DNA: TGTGCCAGCAGTCCGGCGGGGGCGAGGGCCAACGTCCTGACTTTC. It is translated as CASSPAGARANVLTF.

CDR3 residues: CASSQAPGGEGGDTEAFF. Written as DNA, the CDR3 is TGCGCCAGCAGCCAAGCCCCGGGGGGGGAAGGGGGAGACACTGAAGCTTTCTTT. The gene calls are TRBV4-3 and TRBJ1-1; D may be TRBD1 (6 bases). V was clipped by 1 base and J by 3 bases, with 21 bases between them. CDR1 is LGHNA, CDR2 YSLEER, per germline. This CDR3 is 18 amino acids long.

V usage is TRBV27 and J usage is TRBJ2-3; 14 bases agree with TRBD2. CDR3 length: 16 residues. The germline V gene has CDR1 MNHEY and CDR2 SMNVEV (reference sequence). With 3 bases clipped from V and 7 bases from J, the junction kept 6 bases outside the gene matches. The CDR3 here is CASSLGLAGALYTQYF. CDR3 in DNA: TGTGCCAGCAGTTTGGGACTAGCGGGAGCCCTCTATACGCAGTATTTT.

This chain joins TRBV2 and TRBJ1-1; 9 nucleotides agree with TRBD1. J was trimmed by 2 bases and V by 3 bases; bases with no gene match: 1. This CDR3 comprises 14 residues. CDR1 SNHLY and CDR2 FYNNEI come from the germline V gene. CDR3 protein: CASSEDRGNTEAFF. In DNA form, the CDR3 reads TGTGCCAGCAGTGAGGACAGGGGAAACACTGAAGCTTTCTTT.

The chain employs TRBV2 and TRBJ2-3; D might be TRBD2 (5 bases). The CDR3 has 14 residues. V shed 4 bases and J shed 5 bases, with 13 bases lying between them. CDR1 SNHLY and CDR2 FYNNEI come from the germline V gene. The CDR3 is CASSVEGVEDTQYF. For the CDR3, the DNA is TGTGCCAGCAGTGTTGAGGGAGTCGAAGATACGCAGTATTTT. The variable domain in full, with the rest retrieved from reference TRBV2 and TRBJ2-3, is EPEVTQTPSHQVTQMGQEVILRCVPISNHLYFYWYRQILGQKVEFLVSFYNNEISEKSEIFDDQFSVERPDGSNFTLKIRSTKLEDSAMYFCASSVEGVEDTQYFGPGTRLTVL.

There are a few counts of this clone. V is TRBV2 and J is TRBJ2-3, with a tentative D call TRBD1 (6 bases). V was clipped by 7 bases and J by 0 bases, with 17 bases between them. Germline V gene data show CDR1 as SNHLY and CDR2 as FYNNEI. The CDR3 length is 16 residues. CDR3 sequence reads: CASIRWTDPSTDTQYF. In DNA, the CDR3 is TGTGCCAGCATACGCTGGACAGACCCTAGCACAGATACGCAGTATTTT.

The chain combines TRBV6-1 with TRBJ1-5, with a weak D call TRBD1 (5 bases). Germline V gene lookup returns CDR1 MNHNS and CDR2 SASEGT. V lost 2 bases and J 6 bases, leaving 11 bases between the germline ends. The length of the CDR3 is 14 residues. CDR3 amino acids: CASSEWGETQPQHF. CDR3 DNA: TGTGCCAGCAGTGAATGGGGGGAAACTCAGCCCCAGCATTTT.

The chain links TRBV11-2 to TRBJ2-5; TRBD1 is a possible D gene (7 bases). The CDR3 consists of 15 residues. V lost 0 bases to trimming and J lost 4 bases, with 12 bases between them. In germline, CDR1 is SGHAT, CDR2 FQNNGV. CDR3 DNA sequence: TGTGCCAGCAGCTTAGATCGGGGGACAGTAGAGACCCAGTACTTC. It encodes CASSLDRGTVETQYF. Full variable domain (rest looked up from reference TRBV11-2 and TRBJ2-5): EAGVAQSPRYKIIEKRQSVAFWCNPISGHATLYWYQQILGQGPKLLIQFQNNGVVDDSQLPKDRFSAERLKGVDSTLKIQPAKLEDSAVYLCASSLDRGTVETQYFGPGTRLLVL.